One sample yielded the 32 T cell receptor beta chains listed below, sequenced in a study of blood T cell repertoires in COVID-19. This table comes from immunoSEQ multiplex PCR, and its TCRdb copy is limited to in-frame clones, with some not included. Among 380,000 or so clones listed, 88% were seen once. Sequencing was performed on PBMCs or T cells enriched from blood (not recorded which). These receptors came from a woman between 40 and 55 years old with acute COVID-19.

The rearrangement uses TRBV15 and TRBJ2-1, with a weak D call TRBD2 (6 bases). From germline, CDR1 is LNHNV and CDR2 YYDKDF (reference sequence). The ends were cut back, 5 bases at V and 8 bases at J, with 13 bases in the middle. This CDR3 comprises 13 residues. CDR3 bases: TGTGCCACCAGCCGCTACGGGGGTGATGAGCAGTTCTTC. Amino acids: CATSRYGGDEQFF.

V and J are TRBV19 and TRBJ1-6; D remains ambiguous. The CDR3 contains 15 residues. V was cut by 6 bases and J by 3 bases, with 12 bases left in between. Germline-derived CDR1 and CDR2 are LNHDA and SQIVND (reference sequence). CDR3 DNA: TGTGCCAGTAGCAACCGGGAGAACTATAATTCACCCCTCCACTTT. It is translated as CASSNRENYNSPLHF.

The V call is TRBV5-1, the J call TRBJ1-1, with 10 bases matching TRBD1. CDR3 size: 20 residues. Trimming removed 1 base from V and 3 bases from J; junction bases left unmatched: 18. From germline, CDR1 is SGHRS and CDR2 YFSETQ. This CDR3 reads CASSLFGEFRGQGRYTEAFF. The CDR3, as DNA: TGCGCCAGCAGCTTGTTCGGAGAATTCCGGGGACAGGGGAGATACACTGAAGCTTTCTTT.

This chain links TRBV30 with TRBJ1-1; D is uncertain. Trimming stripped 4 bases from V and 1 base from J, with 13 bases between. The germline gives CDR1 GTSNPN, CDR2 SVGIG (reference sequence). This CDR3 spans 14 amino acids. The CDR3 sequence: CAWIGLGRNTEAFF. CDR3 bases: TGTGCCTGGATCGGACTTGGGAGGAACACTGAAGCTTTCTTT.

The V call is TRBV9, the J call TRBJ2-3; D may be TRBD2 (5 bases). CDR1 and CDR2 (germline): SGDLS, YYNGEE. The V and J ends lost 3 bases and 2 bases respectively, with 16 bases between them. The CDR3 sequence is 16 residues long. CDR3 protein: CASSATSFSPTDTQYF. As DNA, the CDR3 is TGTGCCAGCAGCGCCACTAGTTTTAGTCCCACAGATACGCAGTATTTT.

V usage is TRBV3-1 (or the pseudogene TRBV3-2) and J usage is TRBJ1-2; 9 positions agree with TRBD1. V was pared by 4 bases and J by 3 bases, with 6 bases of the junction left unmatched. Germline CDR1 and CDR2: LGHDT and YNNKEL (reference sequence). The CDR3 length is 15 residues. The CDR3 DNA sequence: TGTGCCAGCAGCCGCACAGGGGGCGGGGACTATGGCTACACCTTC. Amino acids: CASSRTGGGDYGYTF.

This chain connects TRBV6-1 to TRBJ1-6; D unresolved. CDR3 size: 15 residues. Germline V gene sequence: CDR1 MNHNS, CDR2 SASEGT. The V and J ends lost 0 bases and 2 bases respectively, with 5 bases between them. The CDR3 is CASSEAGAYNSPLHF. The CDR3, as DNA: TGTGCCAGCAGTGAAGCCGGGGCCTATAATTCACCCCTCCACTTT.

This rearrangement joins TRBV27 to TRBJ2-5, with 7 nucleotides matching TRBD2. V lost 3 bases to trimming and J lost 5 bases; unmatched junction nucleotides: 15. From germline, CDR1 is MNHEY and CDR2 SMNVEV (reference sequence). The CDR3 has 17 amino acids. CDR3 loop: CASSFGPGGSWQETQYF. CDR3 DNA: TGTGCCAGCAGTTTTGGGCCCGGGGGGTCCTGGCAGGAGACCCAGTACTTC.

The J gene is TRBJ1-1, the V gene TRBV5-1; D is ambiguous. V lost 4 bases and J lost 4, with 8 bases in between. Germline V gene data show CDR1 as SGHRS and CDR2 as YFSETQ. The CDR3 has 12 amino acids. This CDR3 reads CASSREGTEAFF. The CDR3 DNA reads as TGCGCCAGCAGCAGGGAGGGCACTGAAGCTTTCTTT.

The chain links TRBV13 to TRBJ2-1; perhaps TRBD2 as D (7 bases). CDR1 is PRHDT and CDR2 is FYEKMQ in the germline V gene (reference sequence). CDR3 length: 16 amino acids. The germline V and J ends were trimmed by 4 bases and 4 bases, with 17 bases remaining between them. CDR3 amino acids: CASSSRGGEIYNEQFF. In DNA, the CDR3 is TGTGCCAGCAGCTCACGCGGGGGCGAAATTTACAATGAGCAGTTCTTC. The full variable domain, in which reference TRBV13 and TRBJ2-1 provide the parts outside the CDR3, is AAGVIQSPRHLIKEKRETATLKCYPIPRHDTVYWYQQGPGQDPQFLISFYEKMQSDKGSIPDRFSAQQFSDYHSELNMSSLELGDSALYFCASSSRGGEIYNEQFFGPGTRLTVL.

This clone is a singleton in its sample. CDR3 DNA sequence: TGTGCCAGCAGCCAAAACCCGCGGGGGATTCGGGGAGATACGCAGTATTTT. It is translated as CASSQNPRGIRGDTQYF. The chain recombines TRBV4-2 with TRBJ2-3; 7 bases align to TRBD2. Germline CDR1 is LGHNA and CDR2 is YNFKEQ. The CDR3 sequence is 17 residues long. The junction had 13 bases not matched to a gene; V was cut back by 2 bases and J by 5 bases.

The V and J genes are TRBV11-2 and TRBJ2-2; the D is unclear. Germline V gene data show CDR1 as SGHAT and CDR2 as FQNNGV. Trimming took 7 bases from V and 3 from J, leaving 9 bases between them. The CDR3 sequence is 13 residues long. CDR3 residues: CASTTSDTGELFF. The DNA for the CDR3 is TGTGCCAGCACGACCAGCGACACCGGGGAGCTGTTTTTT.

The J gene is TRBJ1-5, the V gene TRBV5-8, with TRBD1 identical over 7 bases. J gave up 3 bases and V 4 bases, and 4 bases lay outside the gene matches. The CDR3 consists of 14 residues. CDR1 is SGHTS, CDR2 YDEGEE, per germline. CDR3 amino acids: CASSGQAYNQPQHF. The DNA of the CDR3 is TGTGCCAGCAGCGGACAGGCTTACAATCAGCCCCAGCATTTT.

This chain uses TRBV5-1 with TRBJ1-1, with 7 bases fitting TRBD1. Germline V gives CDR1 SGHRS, CDR2 YFSETQ. Trimming removed 5 bases from V and 4 bases from J; junction bases left unmatched: 11. The CDR3 has 15 residues. The CDR3 region is CASRNPTSGGTEAFF. The CDR3, as DNA: TGCGCCAGCAGAAACCCGACTTCAGGGGGCACTGAAGCTTTCTTT.

This clone was counted once. The DNA of the CDR3 is TGTGCCTGGGGGACAGGGGGAAGCAATCAGCCCCAGCATTTT. Its protein is CAWGTGGSNQPQHF. The rearrangement joins TRBV30 to TRBJ1-5; 11 bases fit TRBD1. Germline V gene lookup returns CDR1 GTSNPN and CDR2 SVGIG (reference sequence). This CDR3 is 14 amino acids long. V gave up 5 bases and J gave up 1 base; unmatched junction bases: 1.

The genes are TRBV4-1 and TRBJ1-2, with TRBD1 identical over 9 bases. Germline V gene sequence: CDR1 MGHRA, CDR2 YSYEKL. The CDR3 contains 13 residues. V trimming: 4 bases; J trimming: 8 bases; junction bases outside the gene matches: 5. This chain's CDR3 is CASSPQGAAGYTF. CDR3 coding DNA: TGCGCCAGCAGCCCACAGGGGGCGGCAGGCTACACCTTC.

V and J are TRBV11-2 and TRBJ2-5; 7 nucleotides line up with TRBD2. V trimming: 5 bases; J trimming: 2 bases; junction bases outside the gene matches: 2. The length of the CDR3 is 13 residues. From germline, CDR1 is SGHAT and CDR2 FQNNGV. The CDR3 sequence: CASSPAGQETQYF. In DNA form, the CDR3 reads TGTGCCAGCAGCCCAGCGGGGCAAGAGACCCAGTACTTC.

This chain uses TRBV14 with TRBJ2-1; 8 positions match TRBD2. In germline, CDR1 is SGHDN, CDR2 FVKESK. With 0 bases clipped from V and 5 bases from J, the junction kept 12 bases outside the gene matches. There are 18 residues in the CDR3. CDR3 DNA: TGTGCCAGCAGCCAAGAGTTCTCTAGCCTAGCGGGTAACAATGAGCAGTTCTTC. Its protein is CASSQEFSSLAGNNEQFF.

This chain's CDR3 is CASSYARVNTGELFF. In DNA, the CDR3 is TGTGCCAGCAGTTATGCCAGGGTGAACACCGGGGAGCTGTTTTTT. This chain links TRBV6-5 with TRBJ2-2; D perhaps matches TRBD1 (5 bases). With 3 bases removed from V and 1 base from J, the gap between germline ends came to 9 bases. In germline, CDR1 is MNHEY, CDR2 SVGAGI. The CDR3 extends over 15 amino acids.

This chain uses TRBV19 with TRBJ1-1; D might be TRBD1 (5 bases). V lost 10 bases, J lost 3 bases, and 15 bases lay in between. Germline CDR1 is LNHDA and CDR2 is SQIVND (reference sequence). This CDR3 contains 13 residues. The CDR3 here is CATKATGHTEAFF. CDR3 bases: TGTGCCACCAAAGCAACAGGTCACACTGAAGCTTTCTTT.

Remarks on this clone: Other DNA variants within this sample encode the same CDR3. This sequence joins TRBV5-1 and TRBJ1-4; a possible D gene is TRBD1 (6 bases). CDR3 length equals 14 residues. Germline CDR1 reads SGHRS; CDR2 reads YFSETQ. The V gene lost 1 base and the J gene lost 5 bases, with 9 bases spanning the gap. CDR3 sequence: CASSLPGDNEKLFF. In DNA, the CDR3 is TGCGCCAGCAGCTTGCCAGGGGACAATGAAAAACTGTTTTTT.

CDR3 nucleotide sequence: TGTGCCAGCAGGCGATCTAGCGAACCCTACAATGAGCAGTTCTTC. Amino acids: CASRRSSEPYNEQFF. This chain uses TRBV6-5 with TRBJ2-1; a weak D match, TRBD2 (6 bases). This CDR3 spans 15 amino acids. V was cut by 6 bases and J by 2 bases, with 14 bases left in between. From germline, CDR1 is MNHEY and CDR2 SVGAGI.

The chain employs TRBV2 and TRBJ2-7, with TRBD1 matching 8 bases. CDR3 size: 15 residues. CDR1 SNHLY and CDR2 FYNNEI come from the germline V gene. Trimming cost V 6 bases and J 2 bases; bases outside gene matches: 9. CDR3 loop: CASREQGAPTYEQYF. CDR3 DNA: TGTGCCAGCAGAGAGCAGGGGGCCCCAACCTACGAGCAGTACTTC. The full variable domain, its missing parts supplied by reference TRBV2 and TRBJ2-7, is EPEVTQTPSHQVTQMGQEVILRCVPISNHLYFYWYRQILGQKVEFLVSFYNNEISEKSEIFDDQFSVERPDGSNFTLKIRSTKLEDSAMYFCASREQGAPTYEQYFGPGTRLTVT.

The chain couples TRBV18 to TRBJ1-2, with TRBD1 identical over 12 bases. V shed 3 bases and J 2 bases; nucleotides not matched to a gene: 4. The germline V gene has CDR1 KGHSH and CDR2 LQKENI. The CDR3 has 16 residues. In DNA, the CDR3 is TGTGCCAGCTCACCCGGGACAGGGGGCCTAAACTATGGCTACACCTTC. Encoded protein: CASSPGTGGLNYGYTF.

The chain joins TRBV30 to TRBJ1-2, with 7 nucleotides matching TRBD1. With 3 bases clipped from V and 3 bases from J, the junction kept 7 bases outside the gene matches. Germline CDR1 and CDR2: GTSNPN and SVGIG (reference sequence). This CDR3 region has 14 residues. As DNA, the CDR3 is TGTGCCTGGAGGACGACAGGGTCATACTATGGCTACACCTTC. Protein: CAWRTTGSYYGYTF.

The V call is TRBV5-1, the J call TRBJ2-2; 12 nucleotides line up with TRBD2. J lost 7 bases, V lost 4 bases, and 8 bases had no gene match. From germline, CDR1 is SGHRS and CDR2 YFSETQ. The CDR3 is 16 residues long. CDR3 bases: TGCGCCAGCAGCGCGAGGACTAGCGGGGATGTCGGGGAGCTGTTTTTT. It encodes CASSARTSGDVGELFF. Based on the CDR3 plus reference TRBV5-1 and TRBJ2-2, the full variable domain is KAGVTQTPRYLIKTRGQQVTLSCSPISGHRSVSWYQQTPGQGLQFLFEYFSETQRNKGNFPGRFSGRQFSNSRSEMNVSTLELGDSALYLCASSARTSGDVGELFFGEGSRLTVL.

The chain is built from TRBV2 and TRBJ2-7, with 8 bases that match TRBD1. Germline values: CDR1 SNHLY, CDR2 FYNNEI. This CDR3 spans 13 amino acids. J gave up 3 bases and V 5 bases, and 3 bases lay outside the gene matches. In DNA form, the CDR3 reads TGTGCCAGCAGTAGACAGGGGATCTACGAGCAGTACTTC. This translates into CASSRQGIYEQYF. Supplemented by reference TRBV2 and TRBJ2-7, the full variable domain reads EPEVTQTPSHQVTQMGQEVILRCVPISNHLYFYWYRQILGQKVEFLVSFYNNEISEKSEIFDDQFSVERPDGSNFTLKIRSTKLEDSAMYFCASSRQGIYEQYFGPGTRLTVT.

CDR3 sequence (DNA): TGTGCCAGCAGCCAAGATATAGGGGCGGGAGGAAACACCATATATTTT. Residues: CASSQDIGAGGNTIYF. This chain joins TRBV3-1 (or the pseudogene TRBV3-2) and TRBJ1-3, with D possibly TRBD1 on 5 matching bases. CDR1 is LGHDT, CDR2 YNNKEL, per germline (reference sequence). V was cut by 0 bases and J by 4 bases, with 13 bases left in between. This CDR3 has 16 residues.

In nucleotides, the CDR3 is TGCGCCAGCAGTTATGACAGGGGGCTAAACGAGCAGTACTTC. This gives the protein CASSYDRGLNEQYF. The V call is TRBV5-1, the J call TRBJ2-7; TRBD1 agrees at 10 bases. This CDR3 has 14 amino acids. V lost 5 bases, J lost 5 bases, and 7 bases stayed unmatched. CDR1 is SGHRS, CDR2 YFSETQ, per germline.

This chain uses TRBV6-6 with TRBJ1-6, with D possibly being TRBD1 (5 bases). V was cut by 0 bases and J by 10 bases, with 13 bases left in between. The CDR3 loop spans 15 amino acids. Germline V gives CDR1 MNHNY, CDR2 SVGAGI (reference sequence). CDR3: CASSYSMEGQSPLHF. The CDR3 nucleotides read TGTGCCAGCAGTTACTCGATGGAGGGGCAATCACCCCTCCACTTT.

The CDR3 DNA sequence: TGTGCCAGCAGCCTAGGGCCTAGTACGCAGTATTTT. This gives the protein CASSLGPSTQYF. This chain uses TRBV7-6 with TRBJ2-3, with D uncertain. Germline loops: CDR1 SGHVS, CDR2 FNYEAQ. The CDR3 runs to 12 residues. V lost 5 bases to trimming and J lost 8 bases, with 11 bases between them.

V gene TRBV9 combines with J gene TRBJ1-1; 9 bases fit TRBD1. CDR1 and CDR2 (germline): SGDLS, YYNGEE. CDR3 length equals 14 residues. V gave up 6 bases and J gave up 5 bases; unmatched junction bases: 8. CDR3 nucleotides: TGTGCCAGCACCAAAGGGACAGGGCGGACTGAAGCTTTCTTT. It yields the protein CASTKGTGRTEAFF.